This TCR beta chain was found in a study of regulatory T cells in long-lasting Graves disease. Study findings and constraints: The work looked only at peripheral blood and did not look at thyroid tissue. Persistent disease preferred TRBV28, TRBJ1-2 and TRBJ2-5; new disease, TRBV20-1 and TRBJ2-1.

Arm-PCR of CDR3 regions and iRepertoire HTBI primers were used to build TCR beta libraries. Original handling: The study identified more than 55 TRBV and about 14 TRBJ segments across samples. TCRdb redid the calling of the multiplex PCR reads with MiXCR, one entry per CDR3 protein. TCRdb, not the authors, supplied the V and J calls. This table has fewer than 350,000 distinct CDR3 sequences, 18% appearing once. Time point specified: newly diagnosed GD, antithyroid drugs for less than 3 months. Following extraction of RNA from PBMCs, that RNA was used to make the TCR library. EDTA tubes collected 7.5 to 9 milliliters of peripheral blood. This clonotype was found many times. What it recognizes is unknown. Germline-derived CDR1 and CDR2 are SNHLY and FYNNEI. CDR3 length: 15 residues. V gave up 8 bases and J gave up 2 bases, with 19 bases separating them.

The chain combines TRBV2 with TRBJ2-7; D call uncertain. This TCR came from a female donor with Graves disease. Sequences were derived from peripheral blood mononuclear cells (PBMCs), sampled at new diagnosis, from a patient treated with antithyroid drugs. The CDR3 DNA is TGTGCCAGCGGAGCCGGTACCCAAGGCACCTACGAGCAGTACTTC. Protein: CASGAGTQGTYEQYF.